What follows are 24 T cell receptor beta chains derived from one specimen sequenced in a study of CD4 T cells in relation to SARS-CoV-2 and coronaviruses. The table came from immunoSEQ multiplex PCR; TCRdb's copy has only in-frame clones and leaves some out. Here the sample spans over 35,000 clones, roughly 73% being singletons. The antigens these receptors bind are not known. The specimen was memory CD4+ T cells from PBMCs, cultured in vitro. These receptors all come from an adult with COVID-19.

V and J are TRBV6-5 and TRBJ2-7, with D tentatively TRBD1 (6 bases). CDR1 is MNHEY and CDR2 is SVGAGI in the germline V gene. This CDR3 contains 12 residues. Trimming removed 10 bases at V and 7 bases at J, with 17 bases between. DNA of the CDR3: TGTGCCACCAGACAGGCCCAAGGGGAGCAGTACTTC. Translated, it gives CATRQAQGEQYF.

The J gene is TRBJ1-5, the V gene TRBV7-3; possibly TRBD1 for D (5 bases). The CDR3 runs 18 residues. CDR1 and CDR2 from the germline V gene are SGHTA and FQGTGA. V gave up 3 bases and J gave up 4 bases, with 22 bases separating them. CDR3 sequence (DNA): TGTGCCAGCAGCTTTACCGCTGGGACCAAAGAGGGGAATCAGCCCCAGCATTTT. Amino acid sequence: CASSFTAGTKEGNQPQHF.

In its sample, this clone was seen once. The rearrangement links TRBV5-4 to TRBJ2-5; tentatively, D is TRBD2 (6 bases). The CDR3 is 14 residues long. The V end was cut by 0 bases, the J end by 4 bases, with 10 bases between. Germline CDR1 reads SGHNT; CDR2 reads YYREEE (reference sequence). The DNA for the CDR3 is TGTGCCAGCAGCTTGGGGGGGAGGAGAGAGACCCAGTACTTC. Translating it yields CASSLGGRRETQYF.

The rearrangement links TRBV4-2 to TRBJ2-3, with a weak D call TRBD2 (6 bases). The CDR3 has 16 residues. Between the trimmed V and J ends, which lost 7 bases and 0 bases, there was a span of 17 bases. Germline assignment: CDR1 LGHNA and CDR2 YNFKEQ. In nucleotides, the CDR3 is TGTGCCAGCACCCCGCGGGGATGGCGGAGCACAGATACGCAGTATTTT. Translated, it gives CASTPRGWRSTDTQYF.

CDR3 bases: TGTGCCAGCAGTTTATCGCCTGTTGGGGGACAGCCCCAGCATTTT. Translated: CASSLSPVGGQPQHF. The gene calls are TRBV27 and TRBJ1-5, with a possible D match to TRBD1 (5 bases). Trimming left V 0 bases short and J 7 bases short, with 13 bases between. The CDR3 length is 15 residues. Germline lookup yields CDR1 MNHEY and CDR2 SMNVEV (reference sequence).

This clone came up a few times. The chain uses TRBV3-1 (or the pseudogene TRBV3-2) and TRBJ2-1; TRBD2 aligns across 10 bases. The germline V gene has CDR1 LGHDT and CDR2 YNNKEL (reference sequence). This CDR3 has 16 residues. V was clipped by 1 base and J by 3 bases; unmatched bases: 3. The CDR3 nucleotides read TGTGCCAGCAGCCAAGGCCCTAGCGGGAGCTACAATGAGCAGTTCTTC. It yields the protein CASSQGPSGSYNEQFF.

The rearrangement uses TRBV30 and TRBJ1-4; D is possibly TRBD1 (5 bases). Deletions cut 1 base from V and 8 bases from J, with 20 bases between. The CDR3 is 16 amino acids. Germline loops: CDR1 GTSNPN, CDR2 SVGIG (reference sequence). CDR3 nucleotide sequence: TGTGCCTGGAGTGATACCGCCAGGGTAGAGTACGAAAAACTGTTTTTT. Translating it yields CAWSDTARVEYEKLFF. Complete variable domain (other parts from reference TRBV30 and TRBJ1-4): SQTIHQWPATLVQPVGSPLSLECTVEGTSNPNLYWYRQAAGRGLQLLFYSVGIGQISSEVPQNLSASRPQDRQFILSSKKLLLSDSGFYLCAWSDTARVEYEKLFFGSGTQLSVL.

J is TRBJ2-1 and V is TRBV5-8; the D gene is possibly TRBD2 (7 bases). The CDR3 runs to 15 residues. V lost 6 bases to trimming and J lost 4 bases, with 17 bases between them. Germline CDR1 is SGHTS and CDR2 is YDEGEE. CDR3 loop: CASTRGAAAYNEQFF. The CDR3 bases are TGTGCCAGCACCCGGGGGGCGGCGGCTTACAATGAGCAGTTCTTC.

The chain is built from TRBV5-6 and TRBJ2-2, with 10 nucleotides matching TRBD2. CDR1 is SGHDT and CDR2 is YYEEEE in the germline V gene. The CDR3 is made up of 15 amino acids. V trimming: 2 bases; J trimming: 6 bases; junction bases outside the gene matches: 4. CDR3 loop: CASSFRAGGPGELFF. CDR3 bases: TGTGCCAGCAGCTTCAGAGCGGGAGGGCCCGGGGAGCTGTTTTTT. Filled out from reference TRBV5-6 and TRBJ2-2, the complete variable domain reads DAGVTQSPTHLIKTRGQQVTLRCSPKSGHDTVSWYQQALGQGPQFIFQYYEEEERQRGNFPDRFSGHQFPNYSSELNVNALLLGDSALYLCASSFRAGGPGELFFGEGSRLTVL.

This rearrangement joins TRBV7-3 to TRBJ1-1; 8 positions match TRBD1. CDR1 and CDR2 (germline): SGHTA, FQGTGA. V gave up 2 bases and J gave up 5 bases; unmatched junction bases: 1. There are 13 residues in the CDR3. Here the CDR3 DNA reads TGTGCCAGCAGCTTAGGACAGGGTACTGAAGCTTTCTTT. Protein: CASSLGQGTEAFF.

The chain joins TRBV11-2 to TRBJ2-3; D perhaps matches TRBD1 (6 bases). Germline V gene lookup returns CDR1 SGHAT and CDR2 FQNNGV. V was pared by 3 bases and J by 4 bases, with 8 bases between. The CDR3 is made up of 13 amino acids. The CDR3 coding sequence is TGTGCCAGCAGCTTTGAGGGGGCAGATACGCAGTATTTT. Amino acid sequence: CASSFEGADTQYF.

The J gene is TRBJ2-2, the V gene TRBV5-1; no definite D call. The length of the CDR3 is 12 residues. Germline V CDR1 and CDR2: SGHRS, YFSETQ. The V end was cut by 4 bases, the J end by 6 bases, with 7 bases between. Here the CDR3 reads CASSPFPGELFF. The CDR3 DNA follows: TGCGCCAGCAGCCCCTTTCCCGGGGAGCTGTTTTTT.

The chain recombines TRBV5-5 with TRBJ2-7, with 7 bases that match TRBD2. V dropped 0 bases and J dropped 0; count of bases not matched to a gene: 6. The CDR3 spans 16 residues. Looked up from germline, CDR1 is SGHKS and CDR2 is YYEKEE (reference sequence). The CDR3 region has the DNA TGTGCCAGCAGCTTGGTACCGGGCGGGAGCTCCTACGAGCAGTACTTC. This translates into CASSLVPGGSSYEQYF.

The CDR3 region has the DNA TGCAGCGTTGTGTTTAATGGGGACTCCTACGAGCAGTACTTC. It translates to CSVVFNGDSYEQYF. The V gene is TRBV29-1, the J gene TRBJ2-7; D is unresolved. The CDR3 is 14 residues long. V was trimmed by 4 bases and J by 0 bases, leaving 13 bases between them. Germline V gives CDR1 SQVTM, CDR2 ANQGSEA.

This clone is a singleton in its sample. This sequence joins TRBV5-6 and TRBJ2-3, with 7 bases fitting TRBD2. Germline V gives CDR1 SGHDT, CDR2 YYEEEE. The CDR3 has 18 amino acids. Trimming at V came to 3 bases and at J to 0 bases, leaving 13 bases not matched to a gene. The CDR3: CASSSRTRWGRSTDTQYF. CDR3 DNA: TGTGCCAGCAGCTCACGGACTAGATGGGGTCGGAGCACAGATACGCAGTATTTT. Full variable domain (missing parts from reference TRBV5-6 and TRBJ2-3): DAGVTQSPTHLIKTRGQQVTLRCSPKSGHDTVSWYQQALGQGPQFIFQYYEEEERQRGNFPDRFSGHQFPNYSSELNVNALLLGDSALYLCASSSRTRWGRSTDTQYFGPGTRLTVL.

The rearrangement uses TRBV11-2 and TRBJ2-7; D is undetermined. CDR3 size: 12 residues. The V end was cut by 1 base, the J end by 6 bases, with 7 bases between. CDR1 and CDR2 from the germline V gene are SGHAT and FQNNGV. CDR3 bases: TGTGCCAGCAGCTTAGCGCGTGGCGAGCAGTACTTC. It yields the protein CASSLARGEQYF.

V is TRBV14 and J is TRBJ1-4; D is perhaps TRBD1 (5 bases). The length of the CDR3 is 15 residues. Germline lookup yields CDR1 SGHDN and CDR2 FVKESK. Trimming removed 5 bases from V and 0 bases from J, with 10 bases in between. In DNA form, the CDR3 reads TGTGCCAGCAGCGGGGGACGGACAACTAATGAAAAACTGTTTTTT. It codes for CASSGGRTTNEKLFF.

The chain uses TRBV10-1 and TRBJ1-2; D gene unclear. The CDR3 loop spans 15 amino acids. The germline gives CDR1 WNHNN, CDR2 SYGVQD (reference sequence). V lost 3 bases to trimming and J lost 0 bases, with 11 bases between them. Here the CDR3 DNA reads TGCGCCAGCAGTGATAGCCACGAACCTAACTATGGCTACACCTTC. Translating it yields CASSDSHEPNYGYTF.

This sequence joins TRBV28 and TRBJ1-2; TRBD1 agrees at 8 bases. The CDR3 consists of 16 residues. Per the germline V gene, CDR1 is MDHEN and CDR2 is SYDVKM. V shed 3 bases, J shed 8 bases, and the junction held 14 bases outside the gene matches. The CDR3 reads CASSFSGGQGARGYTF. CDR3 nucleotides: TGTGCCAGCAGTTTCAGCGGCGGGCAGGGGGCTCGAGGCTACACCTTC.

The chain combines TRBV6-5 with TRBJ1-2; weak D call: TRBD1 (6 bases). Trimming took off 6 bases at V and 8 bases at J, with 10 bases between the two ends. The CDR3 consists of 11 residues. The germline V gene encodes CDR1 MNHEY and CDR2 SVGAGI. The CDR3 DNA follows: TGTGCCAGCAGGAACAGGGACGGCTACACCTTC. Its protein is CASRNRDGYTF.

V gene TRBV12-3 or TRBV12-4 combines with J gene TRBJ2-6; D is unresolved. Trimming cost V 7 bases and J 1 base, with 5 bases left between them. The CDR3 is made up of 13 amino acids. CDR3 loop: CASTLSGANVLTF. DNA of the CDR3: TGTGCCAGCACGTTGTCTGGGGCCAACGTCCTGACTTTC.

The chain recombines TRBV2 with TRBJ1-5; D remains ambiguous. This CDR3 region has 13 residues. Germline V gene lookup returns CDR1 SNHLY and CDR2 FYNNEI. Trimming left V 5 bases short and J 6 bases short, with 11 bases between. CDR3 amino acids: CASSPPGGQPQHF. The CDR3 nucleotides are TGTGCCAGCAGTCCCCCCGGCGGTCAGCCCCAGCATTTT.

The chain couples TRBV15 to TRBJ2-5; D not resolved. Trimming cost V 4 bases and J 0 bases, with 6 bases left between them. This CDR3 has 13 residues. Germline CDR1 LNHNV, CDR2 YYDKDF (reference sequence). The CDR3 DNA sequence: TGTGCCACCAGCAATGTGTACCAAGAGACCCAGTACTTC. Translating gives CATSNVYQETQYF.

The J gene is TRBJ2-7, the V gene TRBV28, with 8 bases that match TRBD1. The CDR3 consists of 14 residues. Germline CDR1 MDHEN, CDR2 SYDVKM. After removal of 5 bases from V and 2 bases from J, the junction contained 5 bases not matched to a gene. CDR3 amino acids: CASSPWDRTYEQYF. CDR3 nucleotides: TGTGCCAGCAGTCCCTGGGACAGGACCTACGAGCAGTACTTC. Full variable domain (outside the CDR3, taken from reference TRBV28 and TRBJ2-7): DVKVTQSSRYLVKRTGEKVFLECVQDMDHENMFWYRQDPGLGLRLIYFSYDVKMKEKGDIPEGYSVSREKKERFSLILESASTNQTSMYLCASSPWDRTYEQYFGPGTRLTVT.